These T cell receptor beta chains were read from a single sample in a study of T cell responses to AZD1222 COVID-19 vaccine. Profiling relied on immunoSEQ multiplex PCR, and the TCRdb table lists in-frame clones only, not all of them. The sample yields 100,000 to 150,000 clones, just under 95% seen once. The sequencing used peripheral blood, collected on day 0 of AZD1222 vaccination. The source of these receptors is an adult in good health. The conserved cysteine and the conserved F or W are not part of the CDR3 here. D genes are given only for firm matches.

D gene	V gene	J gene	CDR3 protein
.	TRBV28	TRBJ2-7	ASTQQGGLAIYEQY
TRBD1	TRBV6-6	TRBJ1-1	ASTDRGMKAF
.	TRBV7-9	TRBJ1-1	ASSLDNTLRTEAF
.	TRBV9	TRBJ2-7	ASSVGGRVAYEQY
.	TRBV28	TRBJ1-4	ASSSRMTRTLNEKLF
.	TRBV20-1	TRBJ2-1	SARSLGLSI
.	TRBV7-9	TRBJ1-5	ASADYNQPQH
TRBD1	TRBV7-8	TRBJ2-1	ASTSGTASYNEQF
.	TRBV27	TRBJ2-1	ASSFQVTPYNEQF
.	TRBV29-1	TRBJ1-5	SVEVYYSNQPQH
TRBD2	TRBV10-3	TRBJ2-1	ATAGTSRRTNNEQF
.	TRBV30	TRBJ1-5	AWSVSGDQPQH
TRBD1	TRBV18	TRBJ1-2	ASSSGQGALYGYT
.	TRBV29-1	TRBJ1-1	SVGEGITTEAF
.	TRBV6-5	TRBJ2-3	ASSYSSRLSDTQY
.	TRBV11-2	TRBJ1-1	ASSLVEGVTEAF
TRBD1	TRBV7-9	TRBJ1-2	ASSLGPGQAPGDYGYT
TRBD2	TRBV6-1	TRBJ2-7	ASSELGLAGATLS
.	TRBV7-9	TRBJ1-1	ASSYIDTEAF
TRBD2	TRBV15	TRBJ2-3	ATSTPSGRYTDTQY
TRBD1	TRBV2	TRBJ1-1	ASSVQGATEAF
TRBD1	TRBV2	TRBJ1-5	ASSSGTGRSNQPQH
.	TRBV19	TRBJ1-1	ASSGPGATEAF
TRBD2	TRBV19	TRBJ2-1	ASSLRTSGRAGGEQF
TRBD1	TRBV19	TRBJ2-7	ASSTTGGAGEQY
.	TRBV10-3	TRBJ1-5	AISEGQGPNQPQH
.	TRBV6-2/TRBV6-3	TRBJ2-7	ASSYSKQRTLTLYEQY
TRBD1	TRBV2	TRBJ2-1	ASSYRGRSSYNEQF
.	TRBV28	TRBJ1-2	ASNSGPDGYT
TRBD1	TRBV11-2	TRBJ1-2	ASTTPGQGNYGYT
.	TRBV18	TRBJ2-5	ASSPGVGETQY
TRBD2	TRBV7-9	TRBJ2-7	ASSVTTSGTREQY
.	TRBV6-6	TRBJ2-7	ASSQGGRGQY
.	TRBV7-9	TRBJ2-7	ASSLEGPGYEQY
TRBD1	TRBV4-1	TRBJ1-6	ASSLPDRSPLH
TRBD1	TRBV3-1/TRBV3-2	TRBJ2-3	ASSQAGQGAHTDTQY
.	TRBV11-2	TRBJ1-1	ASSLDPKPYTEAF
TRBD1	TRBV7-2	TRBJ1-1	ASKTGMNTEAF
.	TRBV12-3/TRBV12-4	TRBJ1-1	ASSAGFTEAF
TRBD1	TRBV2	TRBJ1-1	ASRTGGITTEAF
TRBD1	TRBV5-1	TRBJ1-6	ASSVGQGAYNSPLH
.	TRBV6-2/TRBV6-3	TRBJ2-5	ASSYSDSRLGETQY
TRBD2	TRBV11-2	TRBJ2-3	ASSLLFISGSSTDTQY
.	TRBV6-1	TRBJ2-3	ASSEVHTSTDTQY
.	TRBV2	TRBJ1-2	ASRSEATRGYT
TRBD1	TRBV3-1/TRBV3-2	TRBJ2-3	ASSQDLRQGYTDTQY
.	TRBV3-1/TRBV3-2	TRBJ2-3	ASSQDLATTKPDTQY
TRBD2	TRBV7-9	TRBJ2-7	ASSSGGTRPYEQY
.	TRBV2	TRBJ2-1	ASSEVRPPGEQF
.	TRBV3-1/TRBV3-2	TRBJ1-3	ASSQAGNTIY
.	TRBV3-1/TRBV3-2	TRBJ2-3	ASSPVGTDTQY
.	TRBV15	TRBJ1-3	ATSRVEGRRNTIY
.	TRBV18	TRBJ1-1	ASSPLGTNTEAF
.	TRBV6-2/TRBV6-3	TRBJ1-5	ASSETGRQPQH
.	TRBV7-2	TRBJ2-1	ASSLRDGNEQF